This is a list of T cell receptor beta chains from one sample in a study of cytomegalovirus exposure and HLA in healthy donors. Method: immunoSEQ multiplex PCR; TCRdb's copy keeps in-frame clones and lacks some. The table records 80,000 or so clones, 70% to 85% of them present only once. The sequenced sample consisted of PBMCs. The receptors were sampled from a woman aged 40 to 49 in good health and CMV-seronegative. CDR3s include the opening cysteine and the closing phenylalanine or tryptophan. Fields, in order: clone size, D gene, V gene, J gene, CDR3 protein, CDR3 DNA. A D gene is named only where the DNA matches it firmly. Where a row states a size, it is once, few, many or the class of an expanded clone; other rows omit it.

size: -; D: -; V: TRBV15; J: TRBJ2-7; CDR3: CATSQGLTSYEQYF; DNA: TGTGCCACCAGCCAGGGACTGACGTCCTACGAGCAGTACTTC
size: -; D: -; V: TRBV4-3; J: TRBJ2-1; CDR3: CASSQGAGAAEEQFF; DNA: TGCGCCAGCAGCCAGGGGGCGGGAGCGGCTGAAGAGCAGTTCTTC
size: -; D: TRBD2; V: TRBV29-1; J: TRBJ2-1; CDR3: CSVRLAGSSFNEQFF; DNA: TGCAGCGTTCGACTAGCGGGTTCTTCCTTCAATGAGCAGTTCTTC
size: -; D: TRBD1; V: TRBV7-3; J: TRBJ1-6; CDR3: CASSLGQGGSPLHF; DNA: TGTGCCAGCAGCTTAGGACAGGGAGGGTCACCCCTCCACTTT
size: -; D: -; V: TRBV7-3; J: TRBJ2-6; CDR3: CASSSGAFYGANVLTF; DNA: TGTGCCAGCAGCTCTGGGGCTTTTTACGGGGCCAACGTCCTGACTTTC
size: -; D: -; V: TRBV14; J: TRBJ2-1; CDR3: CASRPASVRGEQFF; DNA: TGTGCCAGCAGACCGGCTAGCGTAAGAGGTGAGCAGTTCTTC
size: -; D: TRBD2; V: TRBV5-1; J: TRBJ2-2; CDR3: CASSSGLAPQTGELFF; DNA: TGCGCCAGCAGCTCAGGACTAGCTCCTCAGACCGGGGAGCTGTTTTTT
size: -; D: TRBD2; V: TRBV27; J: TRBJ2-7; CDR3: CASSLSKRTSGTYEQYF; DNA: TGTGCCAGCAGTTTATCGAAGAGGACTAGCGGAACCTACGAGCAGTACTTC
size: -; D: -; V: TRBV7-3; J: TRBJ2-1; CDR3: CASSLQGGNHNEQFF; DNA: TGTGCCAGCAGCTTACAAGGCGGGAACCACAATGAGCAGTTCTTC
size: -; D: TRBD2; V: TRBV6-5; J: TRBJ2-7; CDR3: CASSYSTGPGGEQYF; DNA: TGTGCCAGCAGTTACAGTACTGGACCGGGGGGTGAGCAGTACTTC
size: few; D: TRBD1; V: TRBV7-2; J: TRBJ2-7; CDR3: CASSRGQIYEQYF; DNA: TGTGCCAGCAGCCGGGGACAGATCTACGAGCAGTACTTC
size: -; D: TRBD1; V: TRBV7-9; J: TRBJ2-2; CDR3: CASSRQGAMSTGELFF; DNA: TGTGCCAGCAGCCGACAGGGGGCAATGAGCACCGGGGAGCTGTTTTTT
size: -; D: TRBD2; V: TRBV13; J: TRBJ2-7; CDR3: CASSPGTSGRDSSYEQYF; DNA: TGTGCCAGCAGCCCCGGGACTAGCGGGAGGGATAGCTCCTACGAGCAGTACTTC
size: -; D: -; V: TRBV19; J: TRBJ2-7; CDR3: CASREQGNYEQYF; DNA: TGTGCCAGTAGGGAACAGGGAAACTACGAGCAGTACTTC
size: -; D: TRBD2; V: TRBV29-1; J: TRBJ2-5; CDR3: CSVEGSAGGYQETQYF; DNA: TGCAGCGTTGAAGGGTCGGCGGGAGGATACCAAGAGACCCAGTACTTC
size: -; D: TRBD1; V: TRBV7-9; J: TRBJ2-7; CDR3: CASSSGDRGDEQYF; DNA: TGTGCCAGCAGCTCGGGGGACAGGGGGGACGAGCAGTACTTC
size: -; D: TRBD2; V: TRBV7-2; J: TRBJ2-1; CDR3: CASSLELAGLDDEQFF; DNA: TGTGCCAGCAGCTTAGAACTAGCGGGATTAGACGATGAGCAGTTCTTC
size: once; D: -; V: TRBV4-2; J: TRBJ1-3; CDR3: CASSQVRGFGDTIYF; DNA: TGTGCCAGCAGCCAAGTTCGGGGGTTTGGAGACACCATATATTTT
size: few; D: TRBD2; V: TRBV7-6; J: TRBJ2-1; CDR3: CASSLEGGSSYNEQFF; DNA: TGTGCCAGCAGCTTAGAGGGCGGGAGCTCCTACAATGAGCAGTTCTTC
size: -; D: -; V: TRBV7-6; J: TRBJ2-1; CDR3: CASSLAAPPSYHEQFF; DNA: TGTGCCAGCAGCTTAGCAGCCCCGCCTAGTTACCATGAGCAGTTCTTC
size: -; D: TRBD2; V: TRBV5-4; J: TRBJ2-5; CDR3: CASSSRLAGYQETQYF; DNA: TGTGCCAGCAGCTCGAGGCTAGCGGGGTACCAAGAGACCCAGTACTTC
size: -; D: -; V: TRBV28; J: TRBJ2-2; CDR3: CASLTSSPTGELFF; DNA: TGTGCCAGCCTGACTTCCTCCCCCACCGGGGAGCTGTTTTTT
size: -; D: -; V: TRBV4-1; J: TRBJ1-1; CDR3: CASSLSKGELGTEAFF; DNA: TGCGCCAGCAGCCTATCCAAGGGGGAGCTCGGCACTGAAGCTTTCTTT
size: -; D: TRBD2; V: TRBV2; J: TRBJ2-1; CDR3: CASSENGRAVNEQFF; DNA: TGTGCCAGCAGTGAAAACGGGAGGGCGGTCAATGAGCAGTTCTTC
size: -; D: -; V: TRBV27; J: TRBJ1-3; CDR3: CASSPTIEDTGKGNTIYF; DNA: TGTGCCAGCAGTCCCACTATAGAGGACACGGGCAAGGGAAACACCATATATTTT
size: once; D: TRBD1; V: TRBV4-1; J: TRBJ2-5; CDR3: CASSRGTAQETQYF; DNA: TGCGCCAGCAGCCGTGGGACAGCCCAAGAGACCCAGTACTTC
size: -; D: -; V: TRBV14; J: TRBJ1-3; CDR3: CASSQVLSSGNTIYF; DNA: TGTGCCAGCAGCCAAGTGCTGAGCTCTGGAAACACCATATATTTT
size: -; D: TRBD2; V: TRBV5-1; J: TRBJ2-1; CDR3: CASSHSTSGSYNEQFF; DNA: TGCGCCAGCAGCCACTCGACTAGCGGATCCTACAATGAGCAGTTCTTC
size: -; D: -; V: TRBV4-1; J: TRBJ2-7; CDR3: CASSQGGQGEASSYEQYF; DNA: TGCGCCAGCAGCCAAGGCGGACAAGGGGAGGCTAGCTCCTACGAGCAGTACTTC
size: -; D: -; V: TRBV9; J: TRBJ1-2; CDR3: CASSVGGGYGYTF; DNA: TGTGCCAGCAGCGTAGGAGGGGGCTATGGCTACACCTTC
size: few; D: TRBD1; V: TRBV4-3; J: TRBJ1-1; CDR3: CASSQDYGTGGTEAFF; DNA: TGCGCCAGCAGCCAAGATTATGGGACAGGGGGCACTGAAGCTTTCTTT
size: -; D: TRBD2; V: TRBV7-7; J: TRBJ2-2; CDR3: CASSLASSLAGLHPGELFF; DNA: TGTGCCAGCAGCTTAGCTAGCTCACTAGCGGGACTTCATCCCGGGGAGCTGTTTTTT
size: -; D: TRBD1; V: TRBV27; J: TRBJ1-4; CDR3: CASSLLGGVEEKLFF; DNA: TGTGCCAGCAGTTTGTTAGGGGGCGTAGAAGAAAAACTGTTTTTT
size: -; D: -; V: TRBV16; J: TRBJ2-1; CDR3: CASSQLVNEQFF; DNA: TGTGCCAGCAGCCAATTAGTAAATGAGCAGTTCTTC
size: -; D: TRBD1; V: TRBV7-2; J: TRBJ1-1; CDR3: CASSFDRGRGTEAFF; DNA: TGTGCCAGCAGCTTTGACAGGGGGCGGGGGACTGAAGCTTTCTTT
size: -; D: TRBD1; V: TRBV7-3; J: TRBJ1-2; CDR3: CASSLTGDSGSGYTF; DNA: TGTGCCAGCAGCTTAACTGGGGACAGTGGCAGTGGCTACACCTTC
size: -; D: TRBD2; V: TRBV7-3; J: TRBJ2-7; CDR3: CASSLASGRHHEQYF; DNA: TGTGCCAGCAGCTTGGCTAGCGGGAGGCACCACGAGCAGTACTTC
size: -; D: TRBD2; V: TRBV5-3; J: TRBJ2-1; CDR3: CARSLRLAAYNEQFF; DNA: TGTGCCAGAAGCTTGAGGCTAGCGGCCTACAATGAGCAGTTCTTC
size: few; D: TRBD1; V: TRBV5-4; J: TRBJ2-7; CDR3: CASSLGVARGYEQYF; DNA: TGTGCCAGCAGCTTGGGCGTGGCCAGGGGGTACGAGCAGTACTTC
size: -; D: -; V: TRBV28; J: TRBJ1-2; CDR3: CASSLGGTDYGYTF; DNA: TGTGCCAGCAGCTTGGGGGGGACGGACTATGGCTACACCTTC
size: -; D: -; V: TRBV12-5; J: TRBJ2-1; CDR3: CASGLGQYNEQFF; DNA: TGTGCTAGTGGTTTGGGGCAGTACAATGAGCAGTTCTTC
size: -; D: TRBD1; V: TRBV12-5; J: TRBJ2-1; CDR3: CASGLSGGNEQFF; DNA: TGTGCTAGTGGTTTATCAGGGGGCAATGAGCAGTTCTTC
size: -; D: -; V: TRBV5-6; J: TRBJ1-2; CDR3: CVSSLPGIDYGYTF; DNA: TGTGTCAGCAGCTTGCCGGGGATTGACTATGGCTACACCTTC
size: -; D: TRBD1; V: TRBV18; J: TRBJ2-7; CDR3: CASSPRMEKGANEQYF; DNA: TGTGCCAGCTCACCCCGAATGGAAAAGGGGGCGAACGAGCAGTACTTC
size: -; D: -; V: TRBV1; J: TRBJ2-2; CDR3: CTSNPTSRGLTTGELFF; DNA: TGCACCAGCAACCCTACCTCCCGCGGACTTACCACCGGGGAGCTGTTTTTT
size: -; D: -; V: TRBV7-6; J: TRBJ2-2; CDR3: CASSLYSYNTGELFF; DNA: TGTGCCAGCAGCTTATATAGCTACAACACCGGGGAGCTGTTTTTT
size: -; D: -; V: TRBV5-1; J: TRBJ2-5; CDR3: CASSLESRGAGTQYF; DNA: TGCGCCAGCAGCTTGGAATCCCGGGGGGCAGGGACCCAGTACTTC
size: once; D: TRBD2; V: TRBV11-3; J: TRBJ2-3; CDR3: CASSSGLAAASDTQYF; DNA: TGTGCCAGCAGCTCGGGACTAGCGGCGGCATCAGATACGCAGTATTTT
size: once; D: -; V: TRBV29-1; J: TRBJ2-4; CDR3: CSVESDRNIQYF; DNA: TGCAGCGTCGAATCCGACAGAAACATTCAGTACTTC
size: -; D: TRBD1; V: TRBV28; J: TRBJ1-5; CDR3: CASSPGGGYQPQHF; DNA: TGTGCCAGCAGCCCAGGGGGCGGCTATCAGCCCCAGCATTTT
size: -; D: -; V: TRBV27; J: TRBJ1-1; CDR3: CASSLSQAPGRAFF; DNA: TGTGCCAGCAGTTTATCGCAGGCTCCAGGGCGAGCTTTCTTT
size: -; D: TRBD2; V: TRBV7-6; J: TRBJ2-3; CDR3: CASSLRPGQSGRASSTDTQYF; DNA: TGTGCCAGCAGCTTACGTCCGGGGCAGAGCGGGAGGGCCTCAAGCACAGATACGCAGTATTTT
size: -; D: -; V: TRBV5-1; J: TRBJ2-7; CDR3: CASSRGADYEQYF; DNA: TGCGCCAGCAGTCGGGGGGCGGACTACGAGCAGTACTTC
size: -; D: TRBD2; V: TRBV10-3; J: TRBJ2-7; CDR3: CAISETSGSTLLGEQYF; DNA: TGTGCCATCAGTGAGACTAGCGGGAGCACATTATTAGGCGAGCAGTACTTC
size: -; D: TRBD1; V: TRBV19; J: TRBJ2-3; CDR3: CASSGTGVRYTQYF; DNA: TGTGCCAGCTCCGGGACAGGGGTAAGGTATACGCAGTATTTT
size: -; D: -; V: TRBV6-1; J: TRBJ1-1; CDR3: CASSPLPDTEAFF; DNA: TGTGCCAGCAGCCCACTCCCTGACACTGAAGCTTTCTTT
size: -; D: -; V: TRBV2; J: TRBJ1-4; CDR3: CASSTTRGSDEEKLFF; DNA: TGTGCCAGCAGTACGACTCGAGGGAGTGACGAAGAAAAACTGTTTTTT
size: -; D: -; V: TRBV2; J: TRBJ1-4; CDR3: CASSVQGTNEKLFF; DNA: TGTGCCAGCAGTGTACAGGGAACTAATGAAAAACTGTTTTTT
size: -; D: TRBD1; V: TRBV2; J: TRBJ2-3; CDR3: CASGRDRSTDTQYF; DNA: TGTGCCAGCGGGCGGGACAGGAGCACAGATACGCAGTATTTT